Presented here are 27 T cell receptor beta chains from one specimen sequenced in a study of blood T cell repertoires in COVID-19 (TCRdb year 2020). The library was produced with the immunoSEQ multiplex PCR assay. TCRdb carries this immuneACCESS record with in-frame sequences only. Its versions omit some clonotypes, under half of them owing to an unresolved V gene in the studies checked, with the rest unexplained. Here the sample has around 200,000 clones; 65% to 85% occur a single time. The ten most abundant clones make up approximately 4.7% of the sample. Sample: peripheral blood. These receptors originate from a man aged 50 or older with active or convalescent COVID-19.

This chain uses TRBV18 with TRBJ2-1; 10 nucleotides line up with TRBD2. Per germline, CDR1 KGHSH and CDR2 LQKENI. V gave up 8 bases and J gave up 6 bases; unmatched junction bases: 13. The CDR3 runs to 16 residues. CDR3 sequence (DNA): TGTGCCAGCACCCCCCCGGGACTAGCGACTTCCAATGAGCAGTTCTTC. This encodes CASTPPGLATSNEQFF.

Concerning this clone: Other nucleotide sequences from this sample produce the same CDR3. The V gene is TRBV29-1, the J gene TRBJ1-4; no definite D call. The CDR3 consists of 11 residues. Germline loops: CDR1 SQVTM, CDR2 ANQGSEA. V was trimmed by 1 base and J by 8 bases, leaving 5 bases between them. The CDR3 reads CSVEGGEKLFF. The CDR3, as DNA: TGCAGCGTTGAAGGAGGGGAAAAACTGTTTTTT.

The V and J genes are TRBV5-1 and TRBJ1-6, with a possible D match to TRBD1 (6 bases). Trimming took off 4 bases at V and 7 bases at J, with 12 bases between the two ends. The CDR3 sequence is 14 residues long. Germline lookup yields CDR1 SGHRS and CDR2 YFSETQ. The CDR3 spells CASSTDSFNSPLHF. DNA for the CDR3: TGCGCCAGCAGCACGGACAGTTTCAATTCACCCCTCCACTTT.

This chain's CDR3 is CAWSPDRGHGYTF. CDR3 in DNA: TGTGCCTGGAGTCCCGACAGGGGACACGGCTACACCTTC. The chain employs TRBV30 and TRBJ1-2, with 8 bases fitting TRBD1. There are 13 residues in the CDR3. V lost 2 bases to trimming and J lost 8 bases; unmatched junction nucleotides: 7. The germline V gene encodes CDR1 GTSNPN and CDR2 SVGIG (reference sequence).

The chain employs TRBV5-1 and TRBJ2-2; 10 bases match TRBD1. The CDR3 length is 16 residues. The germline V gene encodes CDR1 SGHRS and CDR2 YFSETQ. Losses at the gene ends were 4 bases for V and 3 bases for J; bases not matched to a gene: 6. The CDR3 here is CASSPPGTGDTGELFF. For the CDR3, the DNA is TGCGCCAGCAGCCCGCCTGGGACAGGGGACACCGGGGAGCTGTTTTTT.

V is TRBV27 and J is TRBJ2-3, with D possibly matching TRBD2 (7 bases). In germline, CDR1 is MNHEY, CDR2 SMNVEV (reference sequence). The CDR3 totals 13 residues. Trimming stripped 6 bases from V and 1 base from J, with 8 bases between. The CDR3 here is CASRGGGTDTQYF. CDR3 DNA: TGTGCCAGCAGAGGGGGGGGCACAGATACGCAGTATTTT.

V is TRBV6-4 and J is TRBJ2-2; 13 bases align to TRBD2. Germline CDR1 reads MRHNA; CDR2 reads SNTAGT. Unmatched junction bases numbered 1, after V lost 5 bases and J lost 4 bases. This CDR3 region has 15 residues. CDR3: CASSRTSGGTGELFF. In DNA, the CDR3 is TGTGCCAGCAGTCGGACTAGCGGGGGCACCGGGGAGCTGTTTTTT.

V is TRBV3-1 (or the pseudogene TRBV3-2) and J is TRBJ2-7; TRBD2 agrees at 11 bases. Germline V gene sequence: CDR1 LGHDT, CDR2 YNNKEL (reference sequence). Trimming at V came to 4 bases and at J to 2 bases, leaving 4 bases not matched to a gene. The CDR3 has 15 amino acids. CDR3 sequence reads: CASSPTSGAAYEQYF. CDR3 in DNA: TGTGCCAGCAGCCCGACTAGCGGGGCTGCCTACGAGCAGTACTTC.

This sequence joins TRBV27 and TRBJ2-7, with TRBD2 as a possible D gene (7 bases). The CDR3 spans 14 residues. The V end lost 3 bases, the J end lost 2 bases, and 11 bases lay between the germline ends. Per the germline V gene, CDR1 is MNHEY and CDR2 is SMNVEV (reference sequence). CDR3 amino acids: CASSFGRGAYEQYF. CDR3 DNA: TGTGCCAGCAGTTTTGGGAGGGGGGCCTACGAGCAGTACTTC.

The CDR3 reads CASSPGLAGVKETQYF. As DNA, the CDR3 is TGTGCCAGCAGTCCCGGACTAGCGGGGGTGAAAGAGACCCAGTACTTC. The chain links TRBV2 to TRBJ2-5, with TRBD2 identical over 13 bases. This CDR3 has 16 amino acids. CDR1 and CDR2 from the germline V gene are SNHLY and FYNNEI. J was trimmed by 3 bases and V by 5 bases; bases with no gene match: 6.

The V call is TRBV4-1, the J call TRBJ2-2; the match to TRBD2 covers 10 bases. Looked up from germline, CDR1 is MGHRA and CDR2 is YSYEKL. The CDR3 loop spans 18 amino acids. V dropped 3 bases and J dropped 6; count of bases not matched to a gene: 13. This CDR3 reads CASSHPKSGGVKAGELFF. For the CDR3, the DNA is TGCGCCAGCAGCCATCCTAAAAGCGGGGGGGTGAAAGCCGGGGAGCTGTTTTTT.

The V and J genes are TRBV28 and TRBJ1-5; D is possibly TRBD1 (5 bases). Germline V gene data show CDR1 as MDHEN and CDR2 as SYDVKM. V was shortened by 7 bases and J by 1 base, with 14 bases between the two germline ends. CDR3 size: 15 residues. CDR3 residues: CASKPGGGSNQPQHF. The DNA of the CDR3 is TGTGCCAGCAAACCCGGGGGAGGCAGCAATCAGCCCCAGCATTTT. The whole variable domain, remainder taken from reference TRBV28 and TRBJ1-5, is DVKVTQSSRYLVKRTGEKVFLECVQDMDHENMFWYRQDPGLGLRLIYFSYDVKMKEKGDIPEGYSVSREKKERFSLILESASTNQTSMYLCASKPGGGSNQPQHFGDGTRLSIL.

The rearrangement links TRBV5-4 to TRBJ1-2; TRBD1 agrees at 10 bases. V lost 2 bases and J lost 8; bases outside the gene matches: 6. CDR3 length equals 14 residues. In germline, CDR1 is SGHNT, CDR2 YYREEE (reference sequence). The chain's CDR3 is CASSFVGTGVGYTF. CDR3 DNA: TGTGCCAGCAGCTTTGTCGGGACAGGGGTCGGCTACACCTTC. The whole variable domain, remainder taken from reference TRBV5-4 and TRBJ1-2, is ETGVTQSPTHLIKTRGQQVTLRCSSQSGHNTVSWYQQALGQGPQFIFQYYREEENGRGNFPPRFSGLQFPNYSSELNVNALELDDSALYLCASSFVGTGVGYTFGSGTRLTVV.

V is TRBV5-8 and J is TRBJ1-3; D gene unclear. The V gene's germline CDR1 is SGHTS and CDR2 YDEGEE. V was pared by 4 bases and J by 1 base, with 12 bases between. This CDR3 region has 15 residues. Written as DNA, the CDR3 is TGTGCCAGCAGCAGAGGACTATGGTCTGGAAACACCATATATTTT. Translation: CASSRGLWSGNTIYF.

This clone has only a few counts. The gene calls are TRBV19 and TRBJ1-5; 8 bases align to TRBD1. Trimming cost V 3 bases and J 5 bases; bases outside gene matches: 6. This CDR3 comprises 15 residues. The germline V gene encodes CDR1 LNHDA and CDR2 SQIVND (reference sequence). CDR3 in DNA: TGTGCCAGTAGTATCGCCCAGGGGGCGCATCAGCCCCAGCATTTT. This translates into CASSIAQGAHQPQHF.

The CDR3, as DNA: TGTGCCAGCAGGTACTCCCCGGGGGTAGGCTACACCTTC. Its translation: CASRYSPGVGYTF. The chain has TRBV12-3 or TRBV12-4 and TRBJ1-2; a weak D match, TRBD1 (5 bases). CDR3 length equals 13 residues. V lost 6 bases to trimming and J lost 8 bases, with 16 bases between them.

The chain carries TRBV3-1 (or the pseudogene TRBV3-2) and TRBJ2-2; no firm D call. CDR3 length equals 13 residues. V was trimmed by 6 bases and J by 1 base, leaving 6 bases between them. Germline lookup yields CDR1 LGHDT and CDR2 YNNKEL (reference sequence). This chain's CDR3 is CASRRQNTGELFF. The CDR3 coding sequence is TGTGCCAGCAGGCGACAGAACACCGGGGAGCTGTTTTTT.

The genes are TRBV14 and TRBJ2-1; TRBD1 matches 8 bases. V dropped 2 bases and J dropped 0; count of bases not matched to a gene: 18. The CDR3 spans 21 residues. Germline V gene data show CDR1 as SGHDN and CDR2 as FVKESK. CDR3 protein: CASSQTRTGSRAGSSYNEQFF. The CDR3 nucleotides read TGTGCCAGCAGCCAAACTCGGACAGGGTCGCGGGCCGGTAGCTCCTACAATGAGCAGTTCTTC.

The chain combines TRBV6-5 with TRBJ2-7; 8 bases fit TRBD1. CDR1 is MNHEY and CDR2 is SVGAGI in the germline V gene. This CDR3 contains 14 residues. After removal of 7 bases from V and 2 bases from J, the junction contained 7 bases not matched to a gene. The CDR3 spells CASMRGQATYEQYF. CDR3 in DNA: TGTGCCAGCATGAGGGGACAGGCGACCTACGAGCAGTACTTC.

This clone has just one count. CDR3 in amino acids: CASGLGGRVLTEAFF. CDR3 DNA sequence: TGTGCCAGCGGACTCGGGGGAAGGGTACTCACTGAAGCTTTCTTT. The V and J genes are TRBV28 and TRBJ1-1, with D tentatively TRBD1 (5 bases). Trimming took 8 bases from V and 4 from J, leaving 20 bases between them. The CDR3 has 15 amino acids. Germline values: CDR1 MDHEN, CDR2 SYDVKM.

CDR3 region: CASRYSGGAGEQYF. Written as DNA, the CDR3 is TGTGCCAGCAGGTATTCAGGGGGCGCGGGGGAGCAGTACTTC. This chain links TRBV6-5 with TRBJ2-7; TRBD1 matches at 8 bases. The CDR3 spans 14 residues. CDR1 is MNHEY, CDR2 SVGAGI, per germline. The ends lost 6 bases at V and 7 bases at J; junction bases unmatched: 11.

The chain joins TRBV7-6 to TRBJ1-6, with D maybe TRBD1 (6 bases). The CDR3 has 15 residues. V was shortened by 1 base and J by 5 bases, with 9 bases between the two germline ends. Germline assignment: CDR1 SGHVS and CDR2 FNYEAQ. The chain's CDR3 is CASSLEDRNNSPLHF. Written as DNA, the CDR3 is TGTGCCAGCAGCTTAGAGGACAGAAATAATTCACCCCTCCACTTT.

This chain connects TRBV19 to TRBJ1-2; 7 nucleotides agree with TRBD1. The ends lost 2 bases at V and 4 bases at J; junction bases unmatched: 16. Germline V lookup: CDR1 LNHDA, CDR2 SQIVND (reference sequence). The CDR3 runs to 18 residues. CDR3 protein: CASSIPLNRGLLRYGYTF. The CDR3 DNA sequence: TGTGCCAGTAGTATACCTCTGAACAGGGGCCTTCTTCGCTATGGCTACACCTTC.

The chain carries TRBV5-5 and TRBJ1-6, with unresolved D. Trimming shortened V by 4 bases and J by 8 bases, and 13 bases separated the two germline ends. The CDR3 is made up of 14 amino acids. The germline V gene encodes CDR1 SGHKS and CDR2 YYEKEE (reference sequence). CDR3 DNA: TGTGCCAGCAGCCACAGCGGGGTGGATTCACCCCTCCACTTT. It is translated as CASSHSGVDSPLHF.

The V call is TRBV4-3, the J call TRBJ2-1; 11 nucleotides align to TRBD2. J lost 12 bases, V lost 3 bases, and 13 bases had no gene match. The CDR3 is 16 amino acids. Per germline, CDR1 LGHNA and CDR2 YSLEER. In nucleotides, the CDR3 is TGCGCCAGCAGCCAGGACGCCGGGACTAGCGGCTCGAGGCAGTTCTTC. It is translated as CASSQDAGTSGSRQFF.

This chain connects TRBV11-3 to TRBJ2-1; 7 bases are a match to TRBD2. Germline V gives CDR1 SGHNT, CDR2 YENEEA. After removal of 2 bases from V and 2 bases from J, the junction contained 6 bases not matched to a gene. The CDR3 extends over 16 amino acids. The CDR3 sequence is CASSLMGGETYNEQFF. The CDR3 DNA reads as TGTGCCAGCAGCTTAATGGGGGGGGAAACCTACAATGAGCAGTTCTTC.

This clone came up once. The chain links TRBV28 to TRBJ1-6, with 7 bases fitting TRBD1. J was trimmed by 9 bases and V by 6 bases; bases with no gene match: 8. The CDR3 spans 14 residues. Germline lookup yields CDR1 MDHEN and CDR2 SYDVKM. CDR3 sequence: CASSLLTGTSPLHF. The CDR3 DNA follows: TGTGCCAGCAGCCTCTTGACAGGGACTTCACCCCTCCACTTT.